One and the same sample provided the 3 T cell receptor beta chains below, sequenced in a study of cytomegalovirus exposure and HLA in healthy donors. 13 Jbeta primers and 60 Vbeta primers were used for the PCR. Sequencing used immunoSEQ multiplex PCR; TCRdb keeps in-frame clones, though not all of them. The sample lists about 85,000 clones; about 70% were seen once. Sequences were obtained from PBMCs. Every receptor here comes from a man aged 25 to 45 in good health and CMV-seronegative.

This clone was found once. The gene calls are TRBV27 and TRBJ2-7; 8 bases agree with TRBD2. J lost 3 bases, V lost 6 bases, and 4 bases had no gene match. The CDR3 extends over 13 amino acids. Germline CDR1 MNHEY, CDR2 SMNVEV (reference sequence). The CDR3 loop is CASRLAGRYEQYF. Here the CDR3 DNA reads TGTGCCAGCAGGCTAGCGGGCCGCTACGAGCAGTACTTC.

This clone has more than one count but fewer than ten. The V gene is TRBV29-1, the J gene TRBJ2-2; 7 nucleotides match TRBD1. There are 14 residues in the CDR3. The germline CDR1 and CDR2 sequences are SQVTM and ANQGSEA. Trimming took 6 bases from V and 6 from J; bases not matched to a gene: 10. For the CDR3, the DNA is TGCAGCGTAAGACGAGGGGGCGCGTCCGGGGAGCTGTTTTTT. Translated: CSVRRGGASGELFF.

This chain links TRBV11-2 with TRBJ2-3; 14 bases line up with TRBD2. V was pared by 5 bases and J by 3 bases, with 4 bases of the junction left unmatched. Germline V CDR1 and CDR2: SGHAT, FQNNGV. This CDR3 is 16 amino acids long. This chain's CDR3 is CASSQGLAGVTDTQYF. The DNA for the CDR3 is TGTGCCAGCAGCCAGGGACTAGCGGGAGTGACAGATACGCAGTATTTT.